There are a few counts of the clone carrying this T cell receptor (beta chain). Its antigen is unidentified. Expressed TCRB transcripts were sequenced because the isolated RNA had all been reverse transcribed beforehand. The assay was immunoSEQ multiplex PCR, and TCRdb's table has in-frame clones only and misses some. The data hold hundreds of thousands of clones, with 15% observed a single time. These data belong to a study of beta chain features in type 1 diabetes. The overall study: When patients were set against healthy donors, age, gender and cell yields were similar. Study-level results: Moderate yet significant TCRB CDR3 shortening was seen in Type 1 diabetes patients in all four CD4+ subsets.

The length of the CDR3 is 15 residues. CDR1 and CDR2 (germline): KGHSH, LQKENI. The V end was cut by 3 bases, the J end by 4 bases, with 16 bases between. Sequenced input: naive CD4+ T cells from blood. The chain uses TRBV18 and TRBJ2-7; D remains unclear. The sequence came from a man aged 18 to 30 in good health. The CDR3 protein is CASSPSGLGGYEQYF. The CDR3 DNA is TGTGCCAGCTCACCCTCGGGCCTCGGTGGGTACGAGCAGTACTTC.